This T cell receptor beta chain was sequenced in a study of monozygotic twins with inflammatory bowel disease. The CDR3 totals 14 residues. Germline lookup yields CDR1 DFQATT and CDR2 SNEGSKA (reference sequence). Findings and caveats of the study: Possibly because of limited power, concordant and discordant twins showed no difference in repertoire similarity.

TCRdb re-called the 5' RACE reads; every CDR3 protein appears as one record, without DNA. The table counts over 150,000 distinct CDR3 sequences; about 2.7% lies in the top ten. Concerning this clonotype itself: Antigen unknown.

V is TRBV20-1 and J is TRBJ2-3. The clonotype originates from a human donor with ulcerative colitis or Crohn's disease, or a healthy co-twin of an affected twin (not recorded which). The sample was blood. CDR3 protein: CSAIRPGSTDTQYF.